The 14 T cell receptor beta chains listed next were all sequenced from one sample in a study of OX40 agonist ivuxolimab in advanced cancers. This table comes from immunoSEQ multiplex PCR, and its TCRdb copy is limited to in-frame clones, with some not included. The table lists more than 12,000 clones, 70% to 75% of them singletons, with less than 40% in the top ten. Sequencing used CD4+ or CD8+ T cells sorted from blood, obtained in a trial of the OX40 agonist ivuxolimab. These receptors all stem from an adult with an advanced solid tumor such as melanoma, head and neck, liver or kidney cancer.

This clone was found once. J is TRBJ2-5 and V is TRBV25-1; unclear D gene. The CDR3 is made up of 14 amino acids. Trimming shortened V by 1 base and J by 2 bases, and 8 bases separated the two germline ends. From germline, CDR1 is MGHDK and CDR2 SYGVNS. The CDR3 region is CASSELGLQETQYF. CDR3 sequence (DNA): TGTGCCAGCAGTGAATTAGGGTTACAAGAGACCCAGTACTTC.

CDR3 region: CASSQASTGKNEKLFF. CDR3 sequence (DNA): TGCGCCAGCAGCCAGGCCTCGACAGGCAAAAATGAAAAACTGTTTTTT. The rearrangement joins TRBV4-3 to TRBJ1-4, with D tentatively TRBD1 (6 bases). The CDR3 runs 16 residues. Trimming pared 3 bases from V and 5 bases from J, leaving 16 bases between. CDR1 LGHNA and CDR2 YSLEER come from the germline V gene.

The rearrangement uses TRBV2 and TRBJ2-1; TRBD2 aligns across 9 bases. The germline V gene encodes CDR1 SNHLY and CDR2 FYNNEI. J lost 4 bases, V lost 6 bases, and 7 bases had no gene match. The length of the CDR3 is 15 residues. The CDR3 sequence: CASSPGLAGYNEQFF. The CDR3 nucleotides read TGTGCCAGCAGCCCGGGGCTAGCGGGATACAATGAGCAGTTCTTC.

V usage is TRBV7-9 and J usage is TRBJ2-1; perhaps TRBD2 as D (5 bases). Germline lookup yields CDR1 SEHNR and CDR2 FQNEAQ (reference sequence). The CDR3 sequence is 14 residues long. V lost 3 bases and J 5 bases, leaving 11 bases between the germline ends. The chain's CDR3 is CASSFDSDNNEQFF. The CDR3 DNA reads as TGTGCCAGCAGCTTTGATAGCGACAACAATGAGCAGTTCTTC.

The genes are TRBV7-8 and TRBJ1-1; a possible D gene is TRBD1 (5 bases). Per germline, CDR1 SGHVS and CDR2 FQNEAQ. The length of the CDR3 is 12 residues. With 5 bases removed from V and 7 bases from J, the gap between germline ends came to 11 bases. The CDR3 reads CASSPAGIEAFF. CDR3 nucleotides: TGTGCCAGCAGCCCCGCAGGGATTGAAGCTTTCTTT.

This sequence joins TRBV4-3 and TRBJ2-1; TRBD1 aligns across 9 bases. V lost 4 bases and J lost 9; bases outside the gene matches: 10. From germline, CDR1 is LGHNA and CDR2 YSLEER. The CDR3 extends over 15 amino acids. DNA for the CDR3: TGCGCCAGCAGCCCCTGGGCCCGGGACAGGGCTGAGCAGTTCTTC. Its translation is CASSPWARDRAEQFF.

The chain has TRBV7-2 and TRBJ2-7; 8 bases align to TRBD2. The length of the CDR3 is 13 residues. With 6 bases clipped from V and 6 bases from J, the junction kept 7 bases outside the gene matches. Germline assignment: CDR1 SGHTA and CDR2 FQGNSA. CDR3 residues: CASRIGTRGEQYF. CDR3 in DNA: TGTGCCAGCAGAATCGGGACTAGAGGCGAGCAGTACTTC.

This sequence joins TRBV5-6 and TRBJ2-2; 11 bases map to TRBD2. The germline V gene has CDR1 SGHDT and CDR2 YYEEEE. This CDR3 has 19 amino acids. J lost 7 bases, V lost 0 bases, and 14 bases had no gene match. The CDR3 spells CASSLVYSTSGRLGGELFF. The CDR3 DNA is TGTGCCAGCAGCTTGGTTTACAGTACTAGCGGGAGACTTGGCGGGGAGCTGTTTTTT.

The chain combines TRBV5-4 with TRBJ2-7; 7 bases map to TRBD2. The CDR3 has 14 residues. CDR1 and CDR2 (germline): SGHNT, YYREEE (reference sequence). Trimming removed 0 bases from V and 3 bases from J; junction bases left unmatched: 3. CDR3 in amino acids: CASSLERGYYEQYF. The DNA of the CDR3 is TGTGCCAGCAGCTTGGAGCGGGGTTACTACGAGCAGTACTTC.

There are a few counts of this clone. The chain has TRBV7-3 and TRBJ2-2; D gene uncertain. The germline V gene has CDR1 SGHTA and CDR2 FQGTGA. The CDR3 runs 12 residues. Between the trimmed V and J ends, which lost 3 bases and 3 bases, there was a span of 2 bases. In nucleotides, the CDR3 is TGTGCCAGCAGCTTCCACACCGGGGAGCTGTTTTTT. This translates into CASSFHTGELFF.

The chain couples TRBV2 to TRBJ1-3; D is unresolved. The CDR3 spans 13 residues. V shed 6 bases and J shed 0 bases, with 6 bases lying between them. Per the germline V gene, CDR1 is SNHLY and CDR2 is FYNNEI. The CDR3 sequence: CASSGYSGNTIYF. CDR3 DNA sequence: TGTGCCAGCAGCGGCTACTCTGGAAACACCATATATTTT.

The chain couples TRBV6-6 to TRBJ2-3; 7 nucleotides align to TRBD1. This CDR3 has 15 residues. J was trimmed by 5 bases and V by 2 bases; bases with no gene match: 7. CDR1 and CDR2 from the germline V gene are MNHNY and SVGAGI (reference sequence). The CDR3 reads CASSYRADRRDTQYF. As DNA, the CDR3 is TGTGCCAGCAGTTACCGAGCGGACAGGAGAGATACGCAGTATTTT.

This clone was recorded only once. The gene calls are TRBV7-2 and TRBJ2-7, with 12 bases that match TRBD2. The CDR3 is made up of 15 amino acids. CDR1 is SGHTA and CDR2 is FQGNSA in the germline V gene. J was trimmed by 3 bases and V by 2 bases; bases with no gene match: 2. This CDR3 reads CASSLTLAGGYEQYF. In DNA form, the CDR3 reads TGTGCCAGCAGCTTAACACTAGCGGGAGGCTACGAGCAGTACTTC.

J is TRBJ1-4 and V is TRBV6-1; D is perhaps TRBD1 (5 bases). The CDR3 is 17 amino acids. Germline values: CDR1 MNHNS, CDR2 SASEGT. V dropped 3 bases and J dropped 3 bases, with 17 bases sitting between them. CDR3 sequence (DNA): TGTGCCAGCAGTGAGGTCACCATTGGGACCGCTAATGAAAAACTGTTTTTT. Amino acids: CASSEVTIGTANEKLFF.